This entry is about one T cell receptor beta chain. Its target is not known. The data originate from a study of PD-1 blockade in mismatch repair-deficient tumors. V lost 0 bases and J lost 10; bases outside the gene matches: 8. The CDR3 runs to 14 residues. CDR1 is SGHRS and CDR2 is YFSETQ in the germline V gene. Repertoires were generated with immunoSEQ multiplex PCR, while TCRdb's copy carries only in-frame clones and drops some. The repertoire holds some 15,000 clones, 65% to 90% seen once, with approximately 1.8% in the top ten. Study findings and constraints: After pembrolizumab, tumor-resident clones rose rapidly, then generally contracted before radiologic responses.

The clonotype originates from an adult with mismatch repair-deficient cancer. The sequencing used PBMCs, collected approximately 15 weeks after starting pembrolizumab. The V and J genes are TRBV5-1 and TRBJ1-2; TRBD1 aligns across 8 bases. CDR3 sequence (DNA): TGCGCCAGCAGCTTGGTCGCAGGGGGCGTCGACTACACCTTC. Amino acid sequence: CASSLVAGGVDYTF.